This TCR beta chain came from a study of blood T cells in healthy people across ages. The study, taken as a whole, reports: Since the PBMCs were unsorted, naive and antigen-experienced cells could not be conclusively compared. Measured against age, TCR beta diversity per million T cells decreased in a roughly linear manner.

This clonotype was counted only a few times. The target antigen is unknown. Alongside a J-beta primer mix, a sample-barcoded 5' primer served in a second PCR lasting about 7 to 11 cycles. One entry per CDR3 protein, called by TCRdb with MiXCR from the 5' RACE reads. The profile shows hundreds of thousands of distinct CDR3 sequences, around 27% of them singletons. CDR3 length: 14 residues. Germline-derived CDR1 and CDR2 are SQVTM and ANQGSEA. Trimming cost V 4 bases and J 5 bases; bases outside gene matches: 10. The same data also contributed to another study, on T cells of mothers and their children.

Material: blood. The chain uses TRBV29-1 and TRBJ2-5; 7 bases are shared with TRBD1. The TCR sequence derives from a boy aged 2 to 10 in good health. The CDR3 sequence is CSVVWAGGLETQYF. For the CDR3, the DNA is TGCAGCGTTGTGTGGGCAGGGGGTCTGGAGACCCAGTACTTC.